The next 5 T cell receptor beta chains were all read from a single sample in a study of identical twins. TCRdb passed the 5' RACE reads through MiXCR, listing each CDR3 protein once. Here the sample spans more than 400,000 distinct CDR3 sequences, 13% to 15% being singletons. These records were also assigned to another study, of yellow fever vaccine responses in identical twins.

The sequenced sample consisted of CD4+ T cells sorted from blood. The source is a woman aged 18-29 years in good health.

The chain couples TRBV28 to TRBJ2-7; TRBD1 matches 9 bases. The CDR3 is made up of 15 amino acids. V shed 5 bases, J shed 6 bases, and the junction held 11 bases outside the gene matches. The germline CDR1 and CDR2 sequences are MDHEN and SYDVKM. The DNA for the CDR3 is TGTGCCAGCAGTGTATCCGGGACAGGGTCAAGCGAGCAGTACGTC. Residues: CASSVSGTGSSEQYV.

In its sample, this clonotype was seen a few times. The chain carries TRBV16 and TRBJ2-3, with a tentative D call TRBD1 (7 bases). Trimming cost V 2 bases and J 5 bases, with 14 bases left between them. The CDR3 loop spans 15 amino acids. Looked up from germline, CDR1 is KGHSY and CDR2 is FQNENV. The CDR3 loop is CASSQGRQGEDTQYF. The CDR3 DNA reads TGTGCCAGCAGCCAAGGGAGGCAGGGGGAAGATACGCAGTATTTT.

This clonotype has just one count. This chain joins TRBV7-9 and TRBJ2-5; D remains unclear. The CDR3 runs to 11 residues. Germline CDR1 SEHNR, CDR2 FQNEAQ (reference sequence). Trimming pared 3 bases from V and 4 bases from J, leaving 3 bases between. CDR3 sequence reads: CASSFTETQYF. In DNA, the CDR3 is TGTGCCAGCAGCTTTACAGAGACCCAGTACTTC. Variable domain in full (rest from reference TRBV7-9 and TRBJ2-5): DTGVSQNPRHKITKRGQNVTFRCDPISEHNRLYWYRQTLGQGPEFLTYFQNEAQLEKSRLLSDRFSAERPKGSFSTLEIQRTEQGDSAMYLCASSFTETQYFGPGTRLLVL.

This chain connects TRBV5-1 to TRBJ2-1; the match to TRBD1 covers 10 bases. The CDR3 sequence is 16 residues long. Germline lookup yields CDR1 SGHRS and CDR2 YFSETQ. Trimming removed 1 base from V and 3 bases from J; junction bases left unmatched: 4. The CDR3 DNA reads as TGCGCCAGCAGCTTGTCCGGGACAGGGGTCTACAATGAGCAGTTCTTC. It encodes CASSLSGTGVYNEQFF.

This clonotype has just a few counts. CDR3 nucleotide sequence: TGTGCCAGCAAAAACACAGGGGCTGTCGGAGATACGCAGTATTTT. Protein product: CASKNTGAVGDTQYF. The chain is built from TRBV2 and TRBJ2-3, with TRBD1 matching over 7 bases. Losses at the gene ends were 7 bases for V and 5 bases for J; bases not matched to a gene: 12. CDR3 length equals 15 residues. Germline loops: CDR1 SNHLY, CDR2 FYNNEI.